Included here is one T cell receptor (beta chain) sequence, with context. Participants' own reports of clinical history determined their cohort assignment. Two negative PCRs, clearance, or symptom resolution had been documented for recovered Cohort 3 donors. The source of the sample is a study of blood T cell repertoires in COVID-19. Study information: Samples came from the United States, Italy and Spain, spanning acute and convalescent COVID-19.

How the authors handled the data: Reference gene primers were amplified, and this amplification served to estimate nucleated cell counts. Method: immunoSEQ multiplex PCR; TCRdb's copy keeps in-frame clones and lacks some. The V and J calls and the clone size are those of that table, but D and trimming were determined from the DNA. Among approximately 300,000 clones listed, approximately 90% were seen once. The specimen sequenced was PBMCs or T cells enriched from blood (not recorded which). This clonotype was obtained from a man under 40 who had recovered from COVID-19.

CDR3 DNA sequence: TGTGCCAGCAGCCAGGGACAGCAAAATGAAAAACTGTTTTTT. This sequence encodes CASSQGQQNEKLFF. V gene TRBV5-4 combines with J gene TRBJ1-4; the match to TRBD1 covers 7 bases. Germline CDR1 reads SGHNT; CDR2 reads YYREEE (reference sequence). The J segment lost 5 bases and the V segment lost 4 bases, leaving 5 bases of the junction unmatched. The CDR3 is made up of 14 amino acids.